Shown below are 20 T cell receptor beta chains from a single sample sequenced in a study of CD8+ T cells in alopecia areata. The authors extracted RNA and reverse transcribed it into cDNA as the sequencing template. The repertoire was sequenced with immunoSEQ multiplex PCR; TCRdb's copy has only in-frame clones and lacks some. The sample carries roughly 190,000 clones, about three fifths recorded once. Treatment in this sample: oral pan-JAK inhibitor, 5-10 mg twice daily. Source: CD4+ T cells sorted from blood, taken at week 49, from a patient treated with tofacitinib. Source of these receptors: a human donor with alopecia areata.

Only one count was recorded for this clone. The chain joins TRBV23-1 to TRBJ2-4; possible D gene TRBD1, 6 bases. TRBV23-1 has ORF status, its function being uncertain. The CDR3 contains 16 residues. Deletions cut 0 bases from V and 3 bases from J, with 12 bases between. The CDR3 loop reads CASSQSKGEVKNIQYF. The CDR3 nucleotides are TGCGCCAGCAGTCAATCGAAGGGGGAAGTCAAAAACATTCAGTACTTC.

This clone has a handful of counts. The chain is built from TRBV29-1 and TRBJ2-3; 7 bases agree with TRBD1. The CDR3 length is 12 residues. The germline V gene encodes CDR1 SQVTM and CDR2 ANQGSEA. J gave up 5 bases and V 7 bases, and 6 bases lay outside the gene matches. The DNA of the CDR3 is TGCAGCGCAGACAGGGCAGGAGATACGCAGTATTTT. Its protein product is CSADRAGDTQYF.

The V gene is TRBV27, the J gene TRBJ1-2; no clear D gene. This CDR3 contains 15 residues. The germline V and J ends were trimmed by 7 bases and 5 bases, with 20 bases remaining between them. CDR1 is MNHEY, CDR2 SMNVEV, per germline (reference sequence). The DNA for the CDR3 is TGTGCCAGCAAAATTGGGTCCGAGAAACTTTATGGCTACACCTTC. As protein: CASKIGSEKLYGYTF.

The rearrangement joins TRBV29-1 to TRBJ2-5; TRBD2 is a possible D gene (7 bases). Germline CDR1 reads SQVTM; CDR2 reads ANQGSEA. The CDR3 sequence is 14 residues long. V was shortened by 7 bases and J by 5 bases, with 20 bases between the two germline ends. The CDR3 is CSALGHRGEETQYF. CDR3 coding DNA: TGCAGCGCTTTGGGACATCGGGGGGAGGAGACCCAGTACTTC.

The genes are TRBV25-1 and TRBJ1-6; D call uncertain. Trimming took 3 bases from V and 10 from J, leaving 10 bases between them. The CDR3 has 13 amino acids. The germline CDR1 and CDR2 sequences are MGHDK and SYGVNS. The CDR3 DNA reads as TGTGCCAGCAGTGATCCCCCATGGTCACCCCTCCACTTT. Translated: CASSDPPWSPLHF.

The chain is built from TRBV4-1 and TRBJ1-6, with D perhaps TRBD1 (5 bases). Germline lookup yields CDR1 MGHRA and CDR2 YSYEKL. The CDR3 consists of 15 residues. V was clipped by 6 bases and J by 9 bases, with 18 bases between them. The CDR3 protein is CASRQAAGGLSPLHF. CDR3 DNA: TGCGCCAGCAGACAGGCGGCCGGAGGCCTTTCACCCCTCCACTTT.

The chain joins TRBV25-1 to TRBJ2-3; D ambiguous. This CDR3 is 13 amino acids long. The germline V and J ends were trimmed by 10 bases and 5 bases, with 16 bases remaining between them. CDR1 MGHDK and CDR2 SYGVNS come from the germline V gene. The CDR3 region is CATSQEFLDTQYF. CDR3 bases: TGTGCCACCAGCCAGGAGTTCTTAGATACGCAGTATTTT.

This clone was seen a handful of times. The rearrangement links TRBV2 to TRBJ1-1; tentative D call: TRBD1 (6 bases). Germline CDR1 reads SNHLY; CDR2 reads FYNNEI. Trimming stripped 8 bases from V and 1 base from J, with 17 bases between. This CDR3 has 15 residues. The CDR3 region is CASFPGTKENTEAFF. CDR3 DNA sequence: TGTGCCAGCTTCCCCGGGACAAAAGAGAACACTGAAGCTTTCTTT.

This sequence joins TRBV5-1 and TRBJ1-2; D remains unclear. The V gene lost 0 bases and the J gene lost 6 bases, with 9 bases spanning the gap. Per the germline V gene, CDR1 is SGHRS and CDR2 is YFSETQ. The CDR3 extends over 13 amino acids. CDR3 DNA: TGCGCCAGCAGCTTGGACATAGAGAATGGCTACACCTTC. It codes for CASSLDIENGYTF.

This clone has a handful of counts. The rearrangement joins TRBV30 to TRBJ1-5; no clear D. V shed 2 bases and J shed 6 bases, with 20 bases lying between them. The CDR3 extends over 16 amino acids. CDR1 is GTSNPN and CDR2 is SVGIG in the germline V gene (reference sequence). The chain's CDR3 is CAWSPRGLAVSQPQHF. For the CDR3, the DNA is TGTGCCTGGAGTCCGCGGGGTTTAGCTGTAAGTCAGCCCCAGCATTTT. Complete variable domain (other parts from reference TRBV30 and TRBJ1-5): SQTIHQWPATLVQPVGSPLSLECTVEGTSNPNLYWYRQAAGRGLQLLFYSVGIGQISSEVPQNLSASRPQDRQFILSSKKLLLSDSGFYLCAWSPRGLAVSQPQHFGDGTRLSIL.

Comment on this clone: This sample includes further DNA sequences coding for the same CDR3. The V call is TRBV6-5, the J call TRBJ1-1; D gene unclear. Per germline, CDR1 MNHEY and CDR2 SVGAGI. The CDR3 has 11 amino acids. V was pared by 7 bases and J by 2 bases, with 5 bases between. The CDR3 protein is CASKGNTEAFF. CDR3 DNA: TGTGCCAGCAAAGGAAACACTGAAGCTTTCTTT.

The chain recombines TRBV10-3 with TRBJ1-2; 7 positions match TRBD1. The length of the CDR3 is 16 residues. Germline loops: CDR1 ENHRY, CDR2 SYGVKD. J gave up 3 bases and V 4 bases, and 11 bases lay outside the gene matches. This chain's CDR3 is CAISGDSPSIYYGYTF. As DNA, the CDR3 is TGTGCCATCAGTGGGGACAGCCCAAGCATCTACTATGGCTACACCTTC.

The chain employs TRBV11-2 and TRBJ2-2; D perhaps matches TRBD2 (6 bases). Germline-derived CDR1 and CDR2 are SGHAT and FQNNGV. The CDR3 is 15 amino acids. V was clipped by 2 bases and J by 5 bases, with 12 bases between them. CDR3 in amino acids: CASSLRSGTTGELFF. CDR3 DNA sequence: TGTGCCAGCAGCTTACGTAGCGGAACAACCGGGGAGCTGTTTTTT.

The chain links TRBV29-1 to TRBJ2-7, with a possible D match to TRBD1 (6 bases). CDR3 length: 9 amino acids. CDR1 is SQVTM, CDR2 ANQGSEA, per germline. The V end lost 3 bases, the J end lost 12 bases, and 9 bases lay between the germline ends. CDR3 region: CSVDTGWYF. CDR3 bases: TGCAGCGTTGATACAGGGTGGTACTTC.

This chain connects TRBV7-9 to TRBJ2-1; D may correspond to TRBD1 or TRBD2 (6 bases each). CDR3 length equals 15 residues. Germline CDR1 SEHNR, CDR2 FQNEAQ (reference sequence). V was clipped by 5 bases and J by 2 bases, with 13 bases between them. For the CDR3, the DNA is TGTGCCAGCAGCCAGACGGGGGCCCCCTACAATGAGCAGTTCTTC. It translates to CASSQTGAPYNEQFF.

This clone was counted at least ten times. The V call is TRBV18, the J call TRBJ1-4; D perhaps matches TRBD1 (5 bases). Trimming removed 3 bases at V and 8 bases at J, with 25 bases between. Germline lookup yields CDR1 KGHSH and CDR2 LQKENI. CDR3 length equals 18 residues. The CDR3: CASSPLAPGGGYEEKLFF. As DNA, the CDR3 is TGTGCCAGCTCACCCCTTGCGCCCGGCGGGGGGTATGAGGAAAAACTGTTTTTT.

The chain joins TRBV5-1 to TRBJ2-7, with 9 nucleotides matching TRBD1. Germline loops: CDR1 SGHRS, CDR2 YFSETQ. The CDR3 is 15 residues long. The V segment lost 4 bases and the J segment 2 bases; nucleotides outside the gene matches: 7. The CDR3 DNA sequence: TGCGCCAGCAGCCCCGACAGGGGGTCCACCTACGAGCAGTACTTC. Translation: CASSPDRGSTYEQYF.

The V call is TRBV19, the J call TRBJ1-6; D is unclear. CDR3 length equals 14 residues. Germline V gives CDR1 LNHDA, CDR2 SQIVND (reference sequence). Between the trimmed V and J ends, which lost 6 bases and 9 bases, there was a span of 15 bases. The CDR3 DNA reads TGTGCCAGTAGCCTGCCAAGGGCAGGTTCACCCCTCCACTTT. Translated, it gives CASSLPRAGSPLHF.

This clone has just a few counts. The chain has TRBV11-1 and TRBJ2-3; D possibly corresponds to TRBD1 (6 bases). This CDR3 has 16 amino acids. Trimming pared 0 bases from V and 5 bases from J, leaving 15 bases between. The germline CDR1 and CDR2 sequences are SGHAT and FQDESV (reference sequence). CDR3 amino acids: CASSLALWQGRDTQYF. In nucleotides, the CDR3 is TGTGCCAGCAGCTTAGCGTTGTGGCAGGGGCGAGATACGCAGTATTTT.

This clone qualifies as medium-sized. The chain recombines TRBV7-2 with TRBJ1-6; D might be TRBD1 (6 bases). Germline CDR1 and CDR2: SGHTA and FQGNSA. The V end was cut by 3 bases, the J end by 10 bases, with 13 bases between. The CDR3 contains 14 residues. The CDR3 coding sequence is TGTGCCAGCAGCTTCGCAGGGGAAAGGTCACCCCTCCACTTT. This encodes CASSFAGERSPLHF.